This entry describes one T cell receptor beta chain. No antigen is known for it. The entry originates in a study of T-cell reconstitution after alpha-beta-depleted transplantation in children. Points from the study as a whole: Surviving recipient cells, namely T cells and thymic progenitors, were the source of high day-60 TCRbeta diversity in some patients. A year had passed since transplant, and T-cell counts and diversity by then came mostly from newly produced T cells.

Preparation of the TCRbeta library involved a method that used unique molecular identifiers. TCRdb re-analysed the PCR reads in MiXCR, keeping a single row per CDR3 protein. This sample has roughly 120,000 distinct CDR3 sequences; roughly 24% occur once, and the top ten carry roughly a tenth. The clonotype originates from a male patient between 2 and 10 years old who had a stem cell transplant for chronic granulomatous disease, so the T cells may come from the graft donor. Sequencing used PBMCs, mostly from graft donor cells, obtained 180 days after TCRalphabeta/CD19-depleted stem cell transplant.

CDR3 DNA sequence: TGTGCCAGCAGTTACAGGGACAGGAAGAATCAGCCCCAGCATTTT. Residues: CASSYRDRKNQPQHF. The chain links TRBV6-2 or TRBV6-3 to TRBJ1-5, with 8 bases aligning to TRBD1. V dropped 2 bases and J dropped 4; count of bases not matched to a gene: 4. Germline V lookup: CDR1 MNHEY, CDR2 SVGEGT. This CDR3 is 15 amino acids long.